This TCR beta chain was observed in a study of T cell changes during pregnancy in multiple sclerosis. This clone occurred once. Measured with immunoSEQ multiplex PCR; TCRdb has only the in-frame clones, and not every one. The sample carries approximately 53,000 clones, 85% to 95% recorded once. The sequenced sample was CD4+ T cells from peripheral blood mononuclear cells, obtained in the second trimester of pregnancy. The TCR sequence derives from a female donor with multiple sclerosis, enrolled in a pregnancy study.

DNA of the CDR3: TGTGCCAGCAGAGGGGACAGGGGGACGCAGTATTTT. Amino acid sequence: CASRGDRGTQYF. V and J are TRBV2 and TRBJ2-3, with 11 bases fitting TRBD1. The V segment lost 6 bases and the J segment 9 bases; nucleotides outside the gene matches: 2. In germline, CDR1 is SNHLY, CDR2 FYNNEI. The CDR3 is 12 residues long.